Listed below are T cell receptor beta chains from one sample, sequenced in a study of cytomegalovirus exposure and HLA in healthy donors. Assay used: immunoSEQ multiplex PCR; TCRdb lists only in-frame clones, some missing. This sample has about 25,000 clones, with 79% found just once. The sample taken for sequencing was PBMCs. These receptors all stem from a male donor in good health and CMV-seronegative. CDR3s include the opening cysteine and the closing phenylalanine or tryptophan. D genes are given only for firm matches. Size values are once, few and many counts, or a class for expanded clones, and some rows have none.

cdr3_length: 17
v_call: TRBV7-9
clone_size: .
d_call: .
j_call: TRBJ1-1
cdr3_aa: CSSTPSYGSLLNTEAFF
cdr3_nt: TGTTCCAGCACCCCTAGCTACGGATCCCTCCTTAACACTGAAGCTTTCTTT

cdr3_length: 19
v_call: TRBV28
clone_size: .
d_call: TRBD1
j_call: TRBJ1-1
cdr3_aa: CASTLWGLDRGKKNTEAFF
cdr3_nt: TGTGCCAGCACTCTTTGGGGGTTAGACAGGGGCAAAAAGAACACTGAAGCTTTCTTT

cdr3_length: 17
v_call: TRBV27
clone_size: medium-sized
d_call: TRBD2
j_call: TRBJ2-7
cdr3_aa: CASSFKGPSGGAYEQYF
cdr3_nt: TGTGCCAGCAGTTTTAAGGGCCCCAGCGGGGGGGCGTACGAGCAGTACTTC

cdr3_length: 14
v_call: TRBV5-1
clone_size: .
d_call: TRBD1
j_call: TRBJ2-1
cdr3_aa: CASSLGTTGVEQFF
cdr3_nt: TGCGCCAGCAGCTTGGGAACAACAGGGGTTGAGCAGTTCTTC

cdr3_length: 14
v_call: TRBV9
clone_size: .
d_call: TRBD2
j_call: TRBJ2-2
cdr3_aa: CASSVASGIGELFF
cdr3_nt: TGTGCCAGCAGCGTAGCTAGCGGGATCGGGGAGCTGTTTTTT

cdr3_length: 11
v_call: TRBV20-1
clone_size: .
d_call: .
j_call: TRBJ2-7
cdr3_aa: CSSSGQGEQYF
cdr3_nt: TGCAGCAGTAGCGGGCAGGGGGAGCAGTACTTC

cdr3_length: 14
v_call: TRBV27
clone_size: .
d_call: TRBD1
j_call: TRBJ1-2
cdr3_aa: CASSPTGGRYGYTF
cdr3_nt: TGTGCCAGCAGTCCTACAGGGGGCCGATATGGCTACACCTTC

cdr3_length: 15
v_call: TRBV18
clone_size: .
d_call: TRBD1
j_call: TRBJ2-1
cdr3_aa: CASSPPGTAYNEQFF
cdr3_nt: TGTGCCAGCTCACCCCCCGGGACAGCATACAATGAGCAGTTCTTC

cdr3_length: 15
v_call: TRBV6-1
clone_size: once
d_call: TRBD2
j_call: TRBJ2-3
cdr3_aa: CASSGLEGGADTQYF
cdr3_nt: TGTGCCAGCAGCGGGTTGGAGGGAGGGGCAGATACGCAGTATTTT

cdr3_length: 14
v_call: TRBV7-2
clone_size: .
d_call: .
j_call: TRBJ2-5
cdr3_aa: CASSPQGEAGTQYF
cdr3_nt: TGTGCCAGCAGCCCTCAGGGTGAGGCCGGGACCCAGTACTTC

cdr3_length: 16
v_call: TRBV28
clone_size: .
d_call: TRBD1
j_call: TRBJ1-5
cdr3_aa: CASSPGTGGSGQPQHF
cdr3_nt: TGTGCCAGCAGCCCTGGGACAGGGGGCTCGGGGCAGCCCCAGCATTTT

cdr3_length: 15
v_call: TRBV19
clone_size: .
d_call: TRBD1
j_call: TRBJ2-1
cdr3_aa: CASSIGDRDYNEQFF
cdr3_nt: TGTGCCAGTAGTATAGGGGACAGAGACTACAATGAGCAGTTCTTC

cdr3_length: 12
v_call: TRBV29-1
clone_size: .
d_call: .
j_call: TRBJ2-7
cdr3_aa: CSVSRNSYEQYF
cdr3_nt: TGCAGCGTTAGCAGGAACAGCTACGAGCAGTACTTC

cdr3_length: 13
v_call: TRBV6-5
clone_size: .
d_call: .
j_call: TRBJ2-7
cdr3_aa: CATNSGSSYEQYF
cdr3_nt: TGTGCCACCAACTCAGGCAGCTCCTACGAGCAGTACTTC

cdr3_length: 13
v_call: TRBV29-1
clone_size: .
d_call: TRBD2
j_call: TRBJ2-1
cdr3_aa: CSVSAGEDNEQFF
cdr3_nt: TGCAGCGTTTCGGCGGGGGAGGACAATGAGCAGTTCTTC

cdr3_length: 14
v_call: TRBV7-3
clone_size: .
d_call: TRBD1
j_call: TRBJ2-7
cdr3_aa: CASSLTGTGDEQYF
cdr3_nt: TGTGCCAGCAGCTTAACCGGGACAGGGGACGAGCAGTACTTC

cdr3_length: 15
v_call: TRBV6-5
clone_size: .
d_call: TRBD2
j_call: TRBJ2-1
cdr3_aa: CASSQWASGVGEQFF
cdr3_nt: TGTGCCAGCAGCCAGTGGGCTAGCGGGGTTGGTGAGCAGTTCTTC

cdr3_length: 14
v_call: TRBV4-3
clone_size: .
d_call: .
j_call: TRBJ2-7
cdr3_aa: CASSQDRLGDEQYF
cdr3_nt: TGCGCCAGCAGCCAAGATCGGCTAGGTGACGAGCAGTACTTC

cdr3_length: 18
v_call: TRBV5-4
clone_size: .
d_call: .
j_call: TRBJ2-7
cdr3_aa: CASSFRGFGGALSYEQYF
cdr3_nt: TGTGCCAGCAGCTTTAGGGGTTTTGGGGGCGCACTCTCCTACGAGCAGTACTTC

cdr3_length: 14
v_call: TRBV29-1
clone_size: .
d_call: .
j_call: TRBJ2-5
cdr3_aa: CSVEGAWTQETQYF
cdr3_nt: TGCAGCGTTGAAGGAGCGTGGACTCAAGAGACCCAGTACTTC

cdr3_length: 15
v_call: TRBV6-5
clone_size: .
d_call: .
j_call: TRBJ1-3
cdr3_aa: CASSYRGFSGNTIYF
cdr3_nt: TGTGCCAGCAGTTACAGGGGGTTCTCTGGAAACACCATATATTTT

cdr3_length: 14
v_call: TRBV4-3
clone_size: .
d_call: .
j_call: TRBJ2-7
cdr3_aa: CASSQDSGTYEQYF
cdr3_nt: TGCGCCAGCAGCCAAGATTCAGGAACCTACGAGCAGTACTTC

cdr3_length: 16
v_call: TRBV4-2
clone_size: few
d_call: .
j_call: TRBJ2-4
cdr3_aa: CASSQDQGVVTNIQYF
cdr3_nt: TGTGCCAGCAGCCAAGATCAAGGAGTAGTAACAAACATTCAGTACTTC

cdr3_length: 10
v_call: TRBV30
clone_size: once
d_call: .
j_call: TRBJ1-2
cdr3_aa: CAWGQSGYTF
cdr3_nt: TGTGCCTGGGGGCAAAGCGGCTACACCTTC

cdr3_length: 12
v_call: TRBV7-9
clone_size: few
d_call: .
j_call: TRBJ2-1
cdr3_aa: CASSSDTNEQFF
cdr3_nt: TGTGCCAGCAGCTCAGATACCAATGAGCAGTTCTTC

cdr3_length: 15
v_call: TRBV7-3
clone_size: .
d_call: TRBD1
j_call: TRBJ2-7
cdr3_aa: CASSCTRDRDDEQYF
cdr3_nt: TGTGCCAGCAGCTGTACCCGGGACAGGGACGACGAGCAGTACTTC

cdr3_length: 14
v_call: TRBV5-1
clone_size: .
d_call: .
j_call: TRBJ2-7
cdr3_aa: CASSQATSSYEQYF
cdr3_nt: TGCGCCAGCAGCCAAGCAACGAGCTCCTACGAGCAGTACTTC

cdr3_length: 12
v_call: TRBV29-1
clone_size: .
d_call: .
j_call: TRBJ2-1
cdr3_aa: CSVGTRNNEQFF
cdr3_nt: TGCAGCGTGGGGACAAGAAACAATGAGCAGTTCTTC

cdr3_length: 11
v_call: TRBV7-8
clone_size: .
d_call: .
j_call: TRBJ2-5
cdr3_aa: CASRAWETQYF
cdr3_nt: TGTGCCAGCAGGGCCTGGGAGACCCAGTACTTC

cdr3_length: 16
v_call: TRBV18
clone_size: .
d_call: TRBD1
j_call: TRBJ1-2
cdr3_aa: CASSPPRDRDLHGYTF
cdr3_nt: TGTGCCAGCTCCCCCCCGCGGGACAGGGATTTACATGGCTACACCTTC

cdr3_length: 16
v_call: TRBV4-2
clone_size: .
d_call: TRBD1
j_call: TRBJ1-6
cdr3_aa: CASSQPGRQGDSPLHF
cdr3_nt: TGTGCCAGCAGCCAACCGGGTCGACAGGGGGACTCACCCCTCCACTTT

cdr3_length: 13
v_call: TRBV6-6
clone_size: few
d_call: .
j_call: TRBJ2-1
cdr3_aa: CASSYRDYNEQFF
cdr3_nt: TGTGCCAGCAGTTACCGGGACTACAATGAGCAGTTCTTC

cdr3_length: 14
v_call: TRBV7-2
clone_size: .
d_call: TRBD1
j_call: TRBJ2-6
cdr3_aa: CASSQGAGANVLTF
cdr3_nt: TGTGCCAGCAGTCAGGGGGCTGGGGCCAACGTCCTGACTTTC

cdr3_length: 15
v_call: TRBV28
clone_size: .
d_call: TRBD2
j_call: TRBJ2-1
cdr3_aa: CASSLTAGGGNEQFF
cdr3_nt: TGTGCCAGCAGTTTAACGGCGGGGGGGGGCAATGAGCAGTTCTTC

cdr3_length: 16
v_call: TRBV7-3
clone_size: once
d_call: TRBD1
j_call: TRBJ1-1
cdr3_aa: CASSLTGGQGDTEAFF
cdr3_nt: TGTGCCAGCAGCTTAACGGGAGGACAGGGGGACACTGAAGCTTTCTTT

cdr3_length: 15
v_call: TRBV5-1
clone_size: once
d_call: TRBD1
j_call: TRBJ2-5
cdr3_aa: CASSSGQGGGSEQYF
cdr3_nt: TGCGCCAGCAGCTCGGGACAGGGAGGGGGTTCGGAGCAGTACTTC

cdr3_length: 18
v_call: TRBV28
clone_size: .
d_call: TRBD2
j_call: TRBJ2-1
cdr3_aa: CASSSWTSGRSSYNEQFF
cdr3_nt: TGTGCCAGCAGTTCATGGACTAGCGGTCGGAGCTCCTACAATGAGCAGTTCTTC

cdr3_length: 15
v_call: TRBV7-2
clone_size: .
d_call: TRBD2
j_call: TRBJ2-1
cdr3_aa: CASGRLAGAGNEQFF
cdr3_nt: TGTGCCAGCGGGAGACTAGCGGGGGCGGGGAATGAGCAGTTCTTC

cdr3_length: 14
v_call: TRBV11-1
clone_size: .
d_call: TRBD2
j_call: TRBJ2-7
cdr3_aa: CASSLTSGTYEQYF
cdr3_nt: TGTGCCAGCAGCTTAACTAGCGGGACCTACGAGCAGTACTTC